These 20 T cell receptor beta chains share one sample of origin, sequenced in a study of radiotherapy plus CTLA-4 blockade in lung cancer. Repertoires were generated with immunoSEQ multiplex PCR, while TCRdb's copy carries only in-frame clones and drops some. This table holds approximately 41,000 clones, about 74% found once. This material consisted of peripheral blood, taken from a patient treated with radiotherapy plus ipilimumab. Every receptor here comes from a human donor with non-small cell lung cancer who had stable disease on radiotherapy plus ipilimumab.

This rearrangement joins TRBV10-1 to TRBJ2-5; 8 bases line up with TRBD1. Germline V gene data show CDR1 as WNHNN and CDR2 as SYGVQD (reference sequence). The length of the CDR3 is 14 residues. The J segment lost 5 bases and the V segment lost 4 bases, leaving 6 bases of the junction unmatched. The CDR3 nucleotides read TGCGCCAGCAGTGCCGACAGGGGCTTTGAGACCCAGTACTTC. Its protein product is CASSADRGFETQYF.

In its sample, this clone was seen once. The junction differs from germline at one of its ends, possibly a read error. CDR3 nucleotide sequence: TGTGCCAGCAGCAACTCCGGGACAGGGCCTCACTTT. Amino acids: CASSNSGTGPHF. The chain carries TRBV7-2 and TRBJ1-1; 9 bases align to TRBD1. There are 12 residues in the CDR3. Germline V gives CDR1 SGHTA, CDR2 FQGNSA.

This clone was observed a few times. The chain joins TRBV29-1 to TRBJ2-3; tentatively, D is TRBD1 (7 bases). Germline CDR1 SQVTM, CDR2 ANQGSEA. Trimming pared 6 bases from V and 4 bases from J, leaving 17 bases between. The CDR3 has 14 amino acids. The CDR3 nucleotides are TGCAGCGTACCAGGGGGAGGTAGCGCAGATACGCAGTATTTT. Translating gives CSVPGGGSADTQYF.

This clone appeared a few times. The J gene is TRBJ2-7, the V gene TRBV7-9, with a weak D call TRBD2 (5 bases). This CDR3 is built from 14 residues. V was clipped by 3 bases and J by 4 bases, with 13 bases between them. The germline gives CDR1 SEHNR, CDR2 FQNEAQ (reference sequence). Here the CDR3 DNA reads TGTGCCAGCAGCTTCGACGGGATTCTGTACGAGCAGTACTTC. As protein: CASSFDGILYEQYF.

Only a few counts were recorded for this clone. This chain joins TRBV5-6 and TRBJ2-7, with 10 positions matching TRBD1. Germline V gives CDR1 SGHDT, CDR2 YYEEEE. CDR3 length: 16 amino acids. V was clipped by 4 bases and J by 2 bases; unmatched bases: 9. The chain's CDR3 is CASSRDRGFETYEQYF. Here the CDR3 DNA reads TGTGCCAGCAGCAGGGACAGGGGATTCGAAACCTACGAGCAGTACTTC. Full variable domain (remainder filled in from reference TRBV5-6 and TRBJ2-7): DAGVTQSPTHLIKTRGQQVTLRCSPKSGHDTVSWYQQALGQGPQFIFQYYEEEERQRGNFPDRFSGHQFPNYSSELNVNALLLGDSALYLCASSRDRGFETYEQYFGPGTRLTVT.

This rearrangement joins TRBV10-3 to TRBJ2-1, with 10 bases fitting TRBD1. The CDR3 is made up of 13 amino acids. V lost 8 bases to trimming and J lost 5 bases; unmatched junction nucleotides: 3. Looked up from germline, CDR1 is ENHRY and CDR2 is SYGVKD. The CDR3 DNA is TGTGCCATCCGGGGGACAGGGGACAATGAGCAGTTCTTC. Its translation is CAIRGTGDNEQFF.

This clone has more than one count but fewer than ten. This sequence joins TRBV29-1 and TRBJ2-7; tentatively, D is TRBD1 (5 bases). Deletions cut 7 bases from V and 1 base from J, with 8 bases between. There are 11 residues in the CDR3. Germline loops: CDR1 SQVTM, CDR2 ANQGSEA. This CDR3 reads CSATESYEQYF. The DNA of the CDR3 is TGCAGCGCGACAGAATCCTACGAGCAGTACTTC.

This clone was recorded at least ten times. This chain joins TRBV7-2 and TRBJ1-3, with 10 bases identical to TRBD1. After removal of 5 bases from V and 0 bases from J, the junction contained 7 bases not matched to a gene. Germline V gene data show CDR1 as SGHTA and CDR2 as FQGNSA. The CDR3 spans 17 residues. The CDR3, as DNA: TGTGCCAGCAGCCTAGGGGGACAGGGGTCCTCTGGAAACACCATATATTTT. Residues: CASSLGGQGSSGNTIYF.

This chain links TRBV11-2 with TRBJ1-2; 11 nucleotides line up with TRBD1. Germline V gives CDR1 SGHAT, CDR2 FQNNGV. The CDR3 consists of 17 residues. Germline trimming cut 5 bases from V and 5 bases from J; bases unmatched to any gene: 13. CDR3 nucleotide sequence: TGTGCCAGCAGCAGACGGACAGGGGGCAATCTGGAGTATGGCTACACCTTC. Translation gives CASSRRTGGNLEYGYTF.

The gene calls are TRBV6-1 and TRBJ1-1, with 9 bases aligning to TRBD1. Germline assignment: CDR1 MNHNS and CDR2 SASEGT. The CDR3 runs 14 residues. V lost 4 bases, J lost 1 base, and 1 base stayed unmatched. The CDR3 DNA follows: TGTGCCAGCAGTGTGGACAGGGGGAACACTGAAGCTTTCTTT. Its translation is CASSVDRGNTEAFF.

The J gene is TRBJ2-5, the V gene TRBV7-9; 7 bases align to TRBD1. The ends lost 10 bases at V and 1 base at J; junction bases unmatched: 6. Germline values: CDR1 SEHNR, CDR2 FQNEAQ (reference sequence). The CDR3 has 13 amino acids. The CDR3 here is CAIRNRGQETQYF. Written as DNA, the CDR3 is TGTGCCATACGAAACAGGGGCCAAGAGACCCAGTACTTC.

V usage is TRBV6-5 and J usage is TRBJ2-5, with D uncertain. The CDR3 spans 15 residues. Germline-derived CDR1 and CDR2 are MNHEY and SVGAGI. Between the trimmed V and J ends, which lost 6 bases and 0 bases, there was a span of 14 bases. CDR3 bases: TGTGCCAGCAGCCCCCCCTTGGGCCACCAAGAGACCCAGTACTTC. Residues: CASSPPLGHQETQYF.

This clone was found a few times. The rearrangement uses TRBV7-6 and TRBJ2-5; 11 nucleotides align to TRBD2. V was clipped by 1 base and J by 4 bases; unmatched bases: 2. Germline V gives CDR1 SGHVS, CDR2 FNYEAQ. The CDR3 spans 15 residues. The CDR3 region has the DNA TGTGCCAGCAGCTTAGGGCTAGCGGGGGGAGAGACCCAGTACTTC. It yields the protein CASSLGLAGGETQYF. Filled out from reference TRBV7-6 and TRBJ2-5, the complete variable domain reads GAGVSQSPRYKVTKRGQDVALRCDPISGHVSLYWYRQALGQGPEFLTYFNYEAQQDKSGLPNDRFSAERPEGSISTLTIQRTEQRDSAMYRCASSLGLAGGETQYFGPGTRLLVL.

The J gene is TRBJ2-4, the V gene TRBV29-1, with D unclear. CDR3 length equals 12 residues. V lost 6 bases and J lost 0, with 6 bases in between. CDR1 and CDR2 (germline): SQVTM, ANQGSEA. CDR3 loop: CSVLLAKNIQYF. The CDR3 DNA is TGCAGCGTCCTACTAGCCAAAAACATTCAGTACTTC.

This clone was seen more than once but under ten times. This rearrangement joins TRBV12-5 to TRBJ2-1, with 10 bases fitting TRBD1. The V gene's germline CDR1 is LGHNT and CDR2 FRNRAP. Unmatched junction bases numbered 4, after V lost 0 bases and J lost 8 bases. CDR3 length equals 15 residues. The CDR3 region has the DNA TGTGCTAGTGGTTTGGTAGGACAGGGGGGCTATGAGCAGTTCTTC. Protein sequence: CASGLVGQGGYEQFF.

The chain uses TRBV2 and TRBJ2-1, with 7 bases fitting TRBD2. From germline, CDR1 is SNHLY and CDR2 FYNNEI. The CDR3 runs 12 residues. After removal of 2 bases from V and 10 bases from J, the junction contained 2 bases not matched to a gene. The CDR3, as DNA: TGTGCCAGCAGTGAACAGGGAGGGGAGCAGTTCTTC. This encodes CASSEQGGEQFF.

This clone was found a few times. The CDR3 DNA reads TGTGCCAGCAGCTTTTGGACAGGGCTGGGAAAGAATACTGAAGCTTTCTTT. As protein: CASSFWTGLGKNTEAFF. The V call is TRBV7-9, the J call TRBJ1-1; 8 bases align to TRBD1. CDR1 is SEHNR and CDR2 is FQNEAQ in the germline V gene (reference sequence). V shed 3 bases and J 5 bases; nucleotides not matched to a gene: 14. This CDR3 has 17 amino acids.

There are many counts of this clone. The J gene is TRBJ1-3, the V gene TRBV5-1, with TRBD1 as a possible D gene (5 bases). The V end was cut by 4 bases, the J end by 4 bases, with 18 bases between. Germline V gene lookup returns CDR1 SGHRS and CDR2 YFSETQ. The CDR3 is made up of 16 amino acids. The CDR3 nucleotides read TGCGCCAGCAGCCCAGCGCAGGGAAGATCAGGAAACACCATATATTTT. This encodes CASSPAQGRSGNTIYF.

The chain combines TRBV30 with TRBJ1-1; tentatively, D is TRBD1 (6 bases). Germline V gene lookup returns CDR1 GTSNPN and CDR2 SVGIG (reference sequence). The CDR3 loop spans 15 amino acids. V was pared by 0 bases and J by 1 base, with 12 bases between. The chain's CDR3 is CAWSVRGIRNTEAFF. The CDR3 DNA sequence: TGTGCCTGGAGTGTAAGGGGGATCCGGAACACTGAAGCTTTCTTT.

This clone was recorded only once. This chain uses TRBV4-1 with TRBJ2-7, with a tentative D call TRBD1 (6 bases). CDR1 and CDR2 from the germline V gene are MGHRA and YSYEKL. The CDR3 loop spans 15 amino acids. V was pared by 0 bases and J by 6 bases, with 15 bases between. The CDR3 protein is CASSQDGYRAGEQYF. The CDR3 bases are TGCGCCAGCAGCCAAGACGGGTACAGGGCGGGCGAGCAGTACTTC.